These 21 T cell receptor beta chains originate from one sample sequenced in a study of blood T cells in healthy people across ages. The use of a sample-barcoded 5' primer and a J-beta primer mix characterized a second PCR of roughly 6 to 11 cycles. One entry per CDR3 protein, called by TCRdb with MiXCR from the 5' RACE reads. The sample shows about 1,500,000 distinct CDR3 sequences, roughly 28% of them seen only once. The sample comprised blood. Receptors were obtained from a woman younger than 45 in good health.

The V gene is TRBV11-1, the J gene TRBJ2-6; TRBD1 matches 9 bases. Losses at the gene ends were 5 bases for V and 3 bases for J; bases not matched to a gene: 5. This CDR3 region has 16 residues. CDR1 is SGHAT, CDR2 FQDESV, per germline (reference sequence). The CDR3 protein is CASSLGQGNGANVLTF. In DNA form, the CDR3 reads TGTGCCAGCAGCCTGGGACAGGGCAATGGGGCCAACGTCCTGACTTTC.

To note about this clonotype: It may be a read error: a sequence one base away is much more abundant. J is TRBJ2-7 and V is TRBV4-3, with TRBD2 matching 7 bases. CDR3 length equals 14 residues. The germline V gene has CDR1 LGHNA and CDR2 YSLEER. V gave up 6 bases and J gave up 2 bases; unmatched junction bases: 7. DNA of the CDR3: TGCGCCAGCAGTCGCTCAGCGGGGACCTACGAGCAGTACTTC. It translates to CASSRSAGTYEQYF.

This clonotype appeared a few times. The chain is built from TRBV29-1 and TRBJ2-1; tentatively, D is TRBD1 or TRBD2 (6 bases each). The germline V and J ends were trimmed by 7 bases and 3 bases, with 19 bases remaining between them. The CDR3 consists of 15 residues. The V gene's germline CDR1 is SQVTM and CDR2 ANQGSEA. CDR3 coding DNA: TGCAGCGACCGCAGGGGAACCGGGGGCTACAATGAGCAGTTCTTC. Protein: CSDRRGTGGYNEQFF.

In its sample, this clonotype was seen a few times. The genes are TRBV28 and TRBJ1-4; 8 bases match TRBD1. The CDR3 totals 16 residues. V shed 6 bases and J 0 bases; nucleotides not matched to a gene: 6. Germline lookup yields CDR1 MDHEN and CDR2 SYDVKM. The CDR3 DNA reads TGTGCCAGCAGACCGACAGGGGACCCAACTAATGAAAAACTGTTTTTT. Protein: CASRPTGDPTNEKLFF. Based on the CDR3 plus reference TRBV28 and TRBJ1-4, the full variable domain is DVKVTQSSRYLVKRTGEKVFLECVQDMDHENMFWYRQDPGLGLRLIYFSYDVKMKEKGDIPEGYSVSREKKERFSLILESASTNQTSMYLCASRPTGDPTNEKLFFGSGTQLSVL.

This clonotype was counted a few times. V and J are TRBV5-4 and TRBJ2-3; TRBD2 matches 9 bases. Germline values: CDR1 SGHNT, CDR2 YYREEE (reference sequence). The ends lost 6 bases at V and 0 bases at J; junction bases unmatched: 11. The CDR3 runs to 17 residues. CDR3 in DNA: TGTGCCAGCAACCCTGGTGGCGGGAGGGCTAGCACAGATACGCAGTATTTT. It yields the protein CASNPGGGRASTDTQYF. The full variable domain, completed using reference TRBV5-4 and TRBJ2-3, is ETGVTQSPTHLIKTRGQQVTLRCSSQSGHNTVSWYQQALGQGPQFIFQYYREEENGRGNFPPRFSGLQFPNYSSELNVNALELDDSALYLCASNPGGGRASTDTQYFGPGTRLTVL.

This clonotype showed up many times. This CDR3 is CASSERGHEQYF. CDR3 DNA: TGCGCCAGCAGCGAGCGGGGTCACGAGCAGTACTTC. J is TRBJ2-7 and V is TRBV5-1; TRBD2 matches at 7 bases. Germline CDR1 reads SGHRS; CDR2 reads YFSETQ. V was pared by 4 bases and J by 5 bases, with 3 bases of the junction left unmatched. The CDR3 totals 12 residues.

Ten or more counts support this clonotype. J is TRBJ2-1 and V is TRBV10-3, with 11 bases aligning to TRBD2. In germline, CDR1 is ENHRY, CDR2 SYGVKD. This CDR3 spans 19 amino acids. Germline trimming cut 2 bases from V and 3 bases from J; bases unmatched to any gene: 12. CDR3 sequence (DNA): TGTGCCATCAGTGAGGCAACTAGCGGGAGCTCCCTAAGCTACAATGAGCAGTTCTTC. Amino acid sequence: CAISEATSGSSLSYNEQFF.

This clonotype has a count of ten or more. The V gene is TRBV10-3, the J gene TRBJ2-7; tentatively, D is TRBD1 or TRBD2 (5 bases each). Germline V gene sequence: CDR1 ENHRY, CDR2 SYGVKD. This CDR3 has 15 residues. The V end lost 5 bases, the J end lost 3 bases, and 17 bases lay between the germline ends. The CDR3 sequence: CAISPGTAAGYEQYF. CDR3 nucleotide sequence: TGTGCCATCAGTCCCGGGACCGCCGCCGGCTACGAGCAGTACTTC.

This clonotype has only a few counts. CDR3 in DNA: TGTGCCAGCAGTTTACCCGGCAGTGCGGCAGGCTACGAGCAGTACTTC. This translates into CASSLPGSAAGYEQYF. The rearrangement uses TRBV12-3 or TRBV12-4 and TRBJ2-7; D not resolved. Trimming took 2 bases from V and 3 from J, leaving 17 bases between them. The CDR3 totals 16 residues.

This clonotype has just a few counts. Just one base apart from a much larger clone, this may be a read error. The chain recombines TRBV29-1 with TRBJ2-7; D perhaps matches TRBD2 (6 bases). The CDR3 runs to 14 residues. Germline loops: CDR1 SQVTM, CDR2 ANQGSEA. This CDR3 reads CGVGSLARTYEQYF. The CDR3 nucleotides read TGCGGCGTTGGGTCCCTAGCGCGAACCTACGAGCAGTACTTC.

Worth noting for this clonotype: A much larger clone differs from this one at a single base, so this may be a read error. The chain is built from TRBV24-1 and TRBJ2-7; D uncertain. CDR3 size: 13 residues. The V end was cut by 7 bases, the J end by 7 bases, with 16 bases between. CDR1 and CDR2 from the germline V gene are KGHDR and SFDVKD. CDR3 nucleotide sequence: TGTGCCACCAGCGCCGGCGGACCCAATGAGCAGTACTTC. Translation gives CATSAGGPNEQYF.

V gene TRBV20-1 combines with J gene TRBJ1-2; no definite D call. Trimming took 0 bases from V and 8 from J, leaving 7 bases between them. Germline CDR1 DFQATT, CDR2 SNEGSKA (reference sequence). This CDR3 spans 11 amino acids. This chain's CDR3 is CSARESGGYTF. The DNA for the CDR3 is TGCAGTGCTAGAGAGTCCGGGGGCTACACCTTC.

This clonotype was observed a few times. J is TRBJ2-1 and V is TRBV11-2, with D uncertain. Germline-derived CDR1 and CDR2 are SGHAT and FQNNGV. This CDR3 has 13 residues. V lost 2 bases to trimming and J lost 10 bases, with 12 bases between them. CDR3 nucleotide sequence: TGTGCCAGCAGCTTACTGGGATCCGGGGAGCAGTTCTTC. This encodes CASSLLGSGEQFF.

Regarding this clonotype: The junction and the germline gene differ at one end; a read error may be behind it. The rearrangement links TRBV5-1 to TRBJ2-1; weak D call: TRBD1 (6 bases). The CDR3 totals 15 residues. Germline loops: CDR1 SGHRS, CDR2 YFSETQ. This chain's CDR3 is CARGKGGSSYKEQFF. In DNA, the CDR3 is TGCGCCCGCGGAAAAGGGGGAAGCTCCTACAAAGAGCAGTTCTTC.

This clonotype was picked up a small number of times. V and J are TRBV12-3 or TRBV12-4 and TRBJ2-1, with 7 bases that match TRBD1. This CDR3 has 15 residues. V trimming: 5 bases; J trimming: 0 bases; junction bases outside the gene matches: 4. In DNA, the CDR3 is TGTGCCAGCAGTAACCGGGACAGCTCCTACAATGAGCAGTTCTTC. Encoded protein: CASSNRDSSYNEQFF.

This clonotype occurred a few times. Since a much larger clone is just one base distant, this may be a read error. The V gene is TRBV9, the J gene TRBJ2-7; unclear D gene. The CDR3 spans 13 residues. Germline loops: CDR1 SGDLS, CDR2 YYNGEE. CDR3 nucleotide sequence: TGTGCCAACAGCGTGGAAGGGACCTACGAGCAGTACTTC. Translating it yields CANSVEGTYEQYF.

The chain couples TRBV6-2 or TRBV6-3 to TRBJ2-4; no clear D. The J call may be mistaken, given a closer DNA end match to TRBJ2-7. This CDR3 is 13 amino acids long. CDR1 and CDR2 (germline): MNHEY, SVGEGT. The CDR3 sequence is CASSPHPCYEQYF. The CDR3 bases are TGTGCCAGCAGTCCTCACCCGTGCTACGAGCAGTACTTC.

V is TRBV7-9 and J is TRBJ1-5, with 8 nucleotides matching TRBD1. V shed 0 bases, J shed 1 base, and the junction held 2 bases outside the gene matches. The length of the CDR3 is 16 residues. Germline V CDR1 and CDR2: SEHNR, FQNEAQ (reference sequence). In DNA form, the CDR3 reads TGTGCCAGCAGCTTAGCCCAGGGGGCAAGCAATCAGCCCCAGCATTTT. This encodes CASSLAQGASNQPQHF.

This clonotype showed up just a few times. The chain carries TRBV5-1 and TRBJ1-4, with 7 bases fitting TRBD1. There are 15 residues in the CDR3. V was clipped by 3 bases and J by 3 bases; unmatched bases: 5. Germline V gene lookup returns CDR1 SGHRS and CDR2 YFSETQ. The CDR3 DNA reads as TGCGCCAGCAGCTCCTCCGGGACAGCTAATGAAAAACTGTTTTTT. It is translated as CASSSSGTANEKLFF.

This clonotype was seen a handful of times. V and J are TRBV29-1 and TRBJ1-1; no reliable D call. Germline V lookup: CDR1 SQVTM, CDR2 ANQGSEA. The CDR3 sequence is 13 residues long. The V and J ends lost 7 bases and 1 base respectively, with 13 bases between them. Here the CDR3 DNA reads TGCAGCGCCTCCAAACGGCGGAACACTGAAGCTTTCTTT. Residues: CSASKRRNTEAFF. Supplemented by reference TRBV29-1 and TRBJ1-1, the full variable domain reads SAVISQKPSRDICQRGTSLTIQCQVDSQVTMMFWYRQQPGQSLTLIATANQGSEATYESGFVIDKFPISRPNLTFSTLTVSNMSPEDSSIYLCSASKRRNTEAFFGQGTRLTVV.

This chain uses TRBV7-9 with TRBJ1-2, with TRBD1 as a possible D gene (5 bases). The CDR3 loop spans 14 amino acids. Trimming removed 5 bases at V and 9 bases at J, with 19 bases between. From germline, CDR1 is SEHNR and CDR2 FQNEAQ (reference sequence). CDR3 residues: CASSPAGTEYSYTF. In DNA form, the CDR3 reads TGTGCCAGCAGCCCGGCCGGGACCGAGTATAGCTACACCTTC.